Below are 9 T cell receptor beta chains sequenced from a single sample in a study of T cell repertoires in cytomegalovirus infection. TCRdb passed the reads through MiXCR, listing each CDR3 protein once. The data contain 170,000 or so distinct CDR3 sequences, about 15% of them singletons. Sample: CD8+ T cells from PBMCs. Receptors were obtained from a human donor in good health (CMV status not recorded). Some clones in this sample may be carry-over from other donors' samples.

This clonotype was seen more than once but under ten times. This chain links TRBV12-3 or TRBV12-4 with TRBJ1-1; TRBD1 is a possible D gene (6 bases). The V gene lost 6 bases and the J gene lost 4 bases, with 15 bases spanning the gap. The CDR3 is 14 residues long. Here the CDR3 reads CASSQYRAGTEAFF. The CDR3 DNA reads TGTGCCAGCAGCCAATACAGGGCGGGCACTGAAGCTTTCTTT.

This clonotype has just a few counts. This chain uses TRBV6-2 or TRBV6-3 with TRBJ2-4; D possibly uses TRBD1 or TRBD2 (5 bases each). Germline-derived CDR1 and CDR2 are MNHEY and SVGEGT. This CDR3 region has 16 residues. V was clipped by 8 bases and J by 2 bases, with 19 bases between them. CDR3: CASEMGAGATKNIQYF. Written as DNA, the CDR3 is TGTGCCAGCGAAATGGGTGCCGGGGCCACCAAAAACATTCAGTACTTC.

The V call is TRBV5-5, the J call TRBJ1-2; D uncertain. Per germline, CDR1 SGHKS and CDR2 YYEKEE (reference sequence). V lost 4 bases and J lost 0, with 4 bases in between. This CDR3 is 12 amino acids long. The CDR3 here is CASSVSNYGYTF. The CDR3 nucleotides are TGTGCCAGCAGCGTATCTAACTATGGCTACACCTTC.

This clonotype came up many times. The genes are TRBV7-2 and TRBJ1-2, with D maybe TRBD1 (6 bases). CDR1 SGHTA and CDR2 FQGNSA come from the germline V gene. Trimming shortened V by 6 bases and J by 8 bases, and 13 bases separated the two germline ends. The CDR3 is 12 residues long. The DNA for the CDR3 is TGTGCCAGCAGTGACAGGACGGTCGGCTACACCTTC. It encodes CASSDRTVGYTF. Together with reference TRBV7-2 and TRBJ1-2, the CDR3 gives the full variable domain: GAGVSQSPSNKVTEKGKDVELRCDPISGHTALYWYRQSLGQGLEFLIYFQGNSAPDKSGLPSDRFSAERTGGSVSTLTIQRTQQEDSAVYLCASSDRTVGYTFGSGTRLTVV.

J is TRBJ2-7 and V is TRBV7-2, with 9 nucleotides matching TRBD1. V shed 5 bases and J 5 bases; nucleotides not matched to a gene: 7. Germline CDR1 and CDR2: SGHTA and FQGNSA. The CDR3 length is 14 residues. The CDR3 protein is CASSIEDRGNEQYF. The DNA of the CDR3 is TGTGCCAGCAGCATAGAGGACAGGGGAAACGAGCAGTACTTC.

The chain combines TRBV7-9 with TRBJ1-1; D remains unclear. Looked up from germline, CDR1 is SEHNR and CDR2 is FQNEAQ (reference sequence). The CDR3 covers 17 residues. V was pared by 2 bases and J by 3 bases, with 19 bases between. Written as DNA, the CDR3 is TGTGCCAGCAGCTTAACTCACCCTGATAGACCCTACACTGAAGCTTTCTTT. It is translated as CASSLTHPDRPYTEAFF.

The chain couples TRBV28 to TRBJ1-5; D unresolved. V lost 5 bases to trimming and J lost 4 bases, with 9 bases between them. This CDR3 has 13 amino acids. Germline values: CDR1 MDHEN, CDR2 SYDVKM. The CDR3 spells CASSPTDNQPQHF. CDR3 nucleotides: TGTGCCAGCAGTCCAACTGATAATCAGCCCCAGCATTTT.

In this sample, this clonotype turned up a few times. V is TRBV15 and J is TRBJ1-4; D unresolved. The CDR3 has 14 amino acids. The V and J ends lost 0 bases and 8 bases respectively, with 10 bases between them. The germline CDR1 and CDR2 sequences are LNHNV and YYDKDF (reference sequence). CDR3 bases: TGTGCCACCAGCAGAGAGGGAGTGGGAGAAAAACTGTTTTTT. Translation gives CATSREGVGEKLFF.

The V gene is TRBV5-1, the J gene TRBJ2-7; a weak D match, TRBD1 (7 bases). In germline, CDR1 is SGHRS, CDR2 YFSETQ. The CDR3 covers 18 residues. V dropped 7 bases and J dropped 1 base, with 27 bases sitting between them. CDR3 sequence (DNA): TGCGCCAGCGCGAAAGGGGGAGGTGGCAGGGACAGATCCTACGAGCAGTACTTC. Protein: CASAKGGGGRDRSYEQYF.